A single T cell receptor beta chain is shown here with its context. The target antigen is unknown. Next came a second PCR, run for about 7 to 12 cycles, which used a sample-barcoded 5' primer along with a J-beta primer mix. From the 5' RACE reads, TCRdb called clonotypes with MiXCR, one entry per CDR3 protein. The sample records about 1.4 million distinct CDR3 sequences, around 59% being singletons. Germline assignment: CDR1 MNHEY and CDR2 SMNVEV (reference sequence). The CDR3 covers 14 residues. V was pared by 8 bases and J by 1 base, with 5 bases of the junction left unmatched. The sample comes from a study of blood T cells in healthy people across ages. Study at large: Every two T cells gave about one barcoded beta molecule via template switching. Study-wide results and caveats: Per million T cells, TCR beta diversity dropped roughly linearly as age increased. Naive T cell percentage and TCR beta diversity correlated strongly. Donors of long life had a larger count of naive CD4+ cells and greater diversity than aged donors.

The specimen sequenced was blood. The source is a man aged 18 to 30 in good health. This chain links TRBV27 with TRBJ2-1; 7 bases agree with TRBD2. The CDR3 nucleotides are TGTGCCAGCGGGCTAGCGGAATCCTACAATGAGCAGTTCTTC. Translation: CASGLAESYNEQFF.